The 5 T cell receptor beta chains below come from one sample, sequenced in a study of cytomegalovirus exposure and HLA in healthy donors. With 60 Vbeta and 13 Jbeta primers, the PCR was carried out. Data came from immunoSEQ multiplex PCR; TCRdb stores just in-frame clones and leaves some out. The repertoire has 100,000 to 130,000 clones, roughly four fifths of them found once; the top ten carry about 2.5%. The sequenced material came from PBMCs. Source of these receptors: a man aged 18 to 30 in good health and CMV-seronegative.

The chain combines TRBV19 with TRBJ2-7, with D unresolved. The CDR3 sequence is 14 residues long. V was clipped by 5 bases and J by 0 bases, with 11 bases between them. Germline V gives CDR1 LNHDA, CDR2 SQIVND (reference sequence). The CDR3 here is CASSLTLSSYEQYF. The CDR3 coding sequence is TGTGCCAGTAGTCTAACTCTGAGCTCCTACGAGCAGTACTTC.

In this sample, this clone turned up once. V gene TRBV5-8 combines with J gene TRBJ2-1, with 7 nucleotides matching TRBD2. Germline V gives CDR1 SGHTS, CDR2 YDEGEE. V shed 0 bases and J 5 bases; nucleotides not matched to a gene: 5. The CDR3 is made up of 15 amino acids. CDR3 loop: CASSLGRGRHNEQFF. For the CDR3, the DNA is TGTGCCAGCAGCTTGGGGCGGGGGAGGCACAATGAGCAGTTCTTC.

V gene TRBV27 combines with J gene TRBJ1-2, with a possible D match to TRBD1 (5 bases). With 10 bases removed from V and 7 bases from J, the gap between germline ends came to 19 bases. CDR3 length: 13 amino acids. The germline CDR1 and CDR2 sequences are MNHEY and SMNVEV (reference sequence). CDR3 DNA: TGTGCCACGCGCCCTTTCACGGGGGTTGGCTACACCTTC. Its protein is CATRPFTGVGYTF.

This clone was detected once. The chain employs TRBV25-1 and TRBJ2-1, with 9 bases identical to TRBD2. This CDR3 contains 15 residues. Germline V gene sequence: CDR1 MGHDK, CDR2 SYGVNS. V was clipped by 4 bases and J by 3 bases; unmatched bases: 4. CDR3 protein: CASSGRGGRYNEQFF. CDR3 in DNA: TGTGCCAGCAGTGGGCGGGGGGGCCGCTACAATGAGCAGTTCTTC.

The chain links TRBV9 to TRBJ1-6; unclear D gene. Per germline, CDR1 SGDLS and CDR2 YYNGEE. There are 16 residues in the CDR3. V lost 1 base to trimming and J lost 0 bases, with 8 bases between them. The CDR3, as DNA: TGTGCCAGCAGCGTATTGTCGAGCTCCTATAATTCACCCCTCCACTTT. This translates into CASSVLSSSYNSPLHF.